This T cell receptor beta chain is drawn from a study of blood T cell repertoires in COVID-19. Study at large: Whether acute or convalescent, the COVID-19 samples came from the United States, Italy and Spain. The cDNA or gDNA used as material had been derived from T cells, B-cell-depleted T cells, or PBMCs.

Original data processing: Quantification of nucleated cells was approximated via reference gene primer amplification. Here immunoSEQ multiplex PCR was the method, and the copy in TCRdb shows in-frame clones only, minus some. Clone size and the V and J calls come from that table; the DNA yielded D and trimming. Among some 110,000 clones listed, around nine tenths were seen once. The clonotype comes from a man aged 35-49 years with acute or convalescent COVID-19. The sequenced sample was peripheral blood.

CDR3 sequence (DNA): TGTGCCAGTAGTCCAAACAGGGGGCGAGGGTCCGAAAAACTGTTTTTT. It encodes CASSPNRGRGSEKLFF. This chain joins TRBV19 and TRBJ1-4, with TRBD1 matching 9 bases. The ends lost 5 bases at V and 8 bases at J; junction bases unmatched: 12. CDR1 is LNHDA, CDR2 SQIVND, per germline (reference sequence). The CDR3 contains 16 residues.